This T cell receptor beta chain is from a study of cytomegalovirus exposure and HLA in healthy donors. The PCR had 60 Vbeta and 13 Jbeta primers. Profiled with immunoSEQ multiplex PCR; TCRdb holds only in-frame clones, not every one. The sample has over 100,000 clones; 63% are singletons. Study-wide results and caveats: For most TCR sequences rarity was the rule, although some public TCRs occurred in many donors. In all likelihood, a cluster of highly shared sequence variants was a sequencing artifact. Later analysis identified several of the most significant clusters that appeared linked to common viral pathogens.

As concerns this clone: Antigen: not known.

This receptor was taken from a man between 35 and 55 years old in good health and CMV-seropositive. Sequencing was carried out using PBMCs.

The CDR3 loop is CASSFRDTGGNQPQHF. The CDR3 nucleotides read TGTGCCAGCAGCTTTAGGGATACAGGGGGCAATCAGCCCCAGCATTTT. The chain employs TRBV5-4 and TRBJ1-5; 7 positions agree with TRBD1. The J segment lost 2 bases and the V segment lost 2 bases, leaving 7 bases of the junction unmatched. The CDR3 loop spans 16 amino acids. Germline assignment: CDR1 SGHNT and CDR2 YYREEE (reference sequence).